This TCR beta chain is drawn from a study of beta chain features in type 1 diabetes. General study results and limits: Within each of all four CD4+ subsets, Type 1 diabetes patients had TCRB CDR3s that were moderately but significantly shorter. More deletions and fewer insertions at VDJ junctions were seen in type 1 diabetes patients.

The investigators reverse transcribed all of the isolated RNA, so they sequenced expressed TCRB transcripts. Profiled with immunoSEQ multiplex PCR; TCRdb holds only in-frame clones, not every one. There are about 700,000 clones in the sample; over 10% occur only once, and approximately 0.02% lies in the top ten. Of note for this clone: Its antigen is undetermined.

Source material: naive CD4+ T cells from blood. The sequence was collected from a man between 18 and 29 years old with type 1 diabetes.

The CDR3, as DNA: TGCGCCAGCAGTGACCGACAGGGTTGGACAGATACGCAGTATTTT. It yields the protein CASSDRQGWTDTQYF. The chain combines TRBV10-1 with TRBJ2-3; 7 bases line up with TRBD1. Germline CDR1 and CDR2: WNHNN and SYGVQD (reference sequence). The junction had 6 bases not matched to a gene; V was cut back by 3 bases and J by 3 bases. CDR3 length equals 15 residues.